The rows below give T cell receptor beta chains drawn from one sample of a study of low-dose radiotherapy and immunotherapy resistance in tumors. A single record per CDR3 protein comes from TCRdb applying MiXCR to the reads. The repertoire holds 55,000 to 65,000 distinct CDR3 sequences, with less than 30% as singletons. Sequenced here: PBMCs, sampled before treatment. These receptors were obtained from a male donor with rectosigmoid adenocarcinoma. Each CDR3 is given with its conserved first and last residue. Fields, in order: V gene, J gene, clone size, D gene, CDR3 DNA, CDR3 protein. D genes are given only for firm matches. Clone size is stated in some rows and not others, as once, few, many or a class when expanded.

TRBV5-1	TRBJ1-1	many	TRBD1	TGTGCCAGCAGCCCCGGGACAGGGAGAGCTTTCTTT	CASSPGTGRAFF
TRBV12-3/TRBV12-4	TRBJ2-7	many	-	TGTGCCAGCAGTTCCCAGGGACGCAGCTCCTACGAGCAGTACTTC	CASSSQGRSSYEQYF
TRBV2	TRBJ2-3	many	TRBD2	TGTGCCAGCAGCTTTGGGACTAGCGCCCGCACAGATACGCAGTATTTT	CASSFGTSARTDTQYF
TRBV11-2	TRBJ2-2	many	-	TGTGCCAGCAGCTCCCCCGGCCACCGGGCGAACACCGGGGAGCTGTTTTTT	CASSSPGHRANTGELFF
TRBV18	TRBJ2-5	few	TRBD2	TGTGCCAGCTCACCACCAGGACTAGCGGGAGTCCGGGGGGAGACCCAGTACTTC	CASSPPGLAGVRGETQYF
TRBV12-3/TRBV12-4	TRBJ2-5	-	-	TGTGCCAGCAGTACAGGGTTGGAGACCCAGTACTTC	CASSTGLETQYF
TRBV18	TRBJ2-3	many	TRBD1	TGTGCCAGCTCGCGAGGAACAGGGGCGGCAGATACGCAGTATTTT	CASSRGTGAADTQYF
TRBV12-3/TRBV12-4	TRBJ2-2	many	-	TGTGCCAGCAGTCCCGGAGGGGGGGGAACCGGGGAGCTGTTTTTT	CASSPGGGGTGELFF
TRBV4-1	TRBJ2-1	-	-	TGCGCCAGCAGCCAGACCGACAATGAGCAGTTCTTC	CASSQTDNEQFF
TRBV5-6	TRBJ1-2	many	-	TGTGCCAGCAGCGTCTCAGGGTTACACTATGGCTACACCTTC	CASSVSGLHYGYTF